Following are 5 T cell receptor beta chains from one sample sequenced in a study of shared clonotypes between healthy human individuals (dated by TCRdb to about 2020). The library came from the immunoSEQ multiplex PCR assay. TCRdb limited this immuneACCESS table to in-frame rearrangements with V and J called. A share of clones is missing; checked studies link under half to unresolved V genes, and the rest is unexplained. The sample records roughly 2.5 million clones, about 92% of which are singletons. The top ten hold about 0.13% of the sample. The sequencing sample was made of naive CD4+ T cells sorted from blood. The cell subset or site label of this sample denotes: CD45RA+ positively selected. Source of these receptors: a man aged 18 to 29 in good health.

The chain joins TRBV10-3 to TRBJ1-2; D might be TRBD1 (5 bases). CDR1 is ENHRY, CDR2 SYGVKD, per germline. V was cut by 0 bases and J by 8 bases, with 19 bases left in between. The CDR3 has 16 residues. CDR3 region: CAISESRVGNLYGYTF. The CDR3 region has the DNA TGTGCCATCAGTGAGTCCAGGGTAGGGAATTTGTACGGCTACACCTTC.

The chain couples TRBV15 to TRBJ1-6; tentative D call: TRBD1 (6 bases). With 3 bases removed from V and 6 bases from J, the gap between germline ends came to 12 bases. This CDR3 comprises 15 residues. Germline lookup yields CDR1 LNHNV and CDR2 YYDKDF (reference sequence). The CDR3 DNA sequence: TGTGCCACCAGCAGGGGGGCGCCCTCTAATTCACCCCTCCACTTT. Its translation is CATSRGAPSNSPLHF.

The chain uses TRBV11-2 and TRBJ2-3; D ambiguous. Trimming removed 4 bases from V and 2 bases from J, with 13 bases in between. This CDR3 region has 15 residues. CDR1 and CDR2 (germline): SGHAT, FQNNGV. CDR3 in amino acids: CASSSSGLNTDTQYF. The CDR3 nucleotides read TGTGCCAGCAGCTCCTCCGGGCTAAACACAGATACGCAGTATTTT.

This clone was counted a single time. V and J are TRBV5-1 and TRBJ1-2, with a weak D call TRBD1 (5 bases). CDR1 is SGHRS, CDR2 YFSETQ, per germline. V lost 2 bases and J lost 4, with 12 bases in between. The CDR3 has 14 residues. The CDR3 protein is CASSFSGTIYGYTF. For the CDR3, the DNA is TGCGCCAGCAGCTTTTCCGGGACCATCTATGGCTACACCTTC.

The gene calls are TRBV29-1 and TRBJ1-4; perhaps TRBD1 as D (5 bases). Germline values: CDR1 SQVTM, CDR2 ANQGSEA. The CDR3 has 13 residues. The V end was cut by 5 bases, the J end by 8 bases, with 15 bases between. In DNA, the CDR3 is TGCAGCGTTACGGGAAGCGAGGGGGAAAAACTGTTTTTT. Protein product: CSVTGSEGEKLFF.